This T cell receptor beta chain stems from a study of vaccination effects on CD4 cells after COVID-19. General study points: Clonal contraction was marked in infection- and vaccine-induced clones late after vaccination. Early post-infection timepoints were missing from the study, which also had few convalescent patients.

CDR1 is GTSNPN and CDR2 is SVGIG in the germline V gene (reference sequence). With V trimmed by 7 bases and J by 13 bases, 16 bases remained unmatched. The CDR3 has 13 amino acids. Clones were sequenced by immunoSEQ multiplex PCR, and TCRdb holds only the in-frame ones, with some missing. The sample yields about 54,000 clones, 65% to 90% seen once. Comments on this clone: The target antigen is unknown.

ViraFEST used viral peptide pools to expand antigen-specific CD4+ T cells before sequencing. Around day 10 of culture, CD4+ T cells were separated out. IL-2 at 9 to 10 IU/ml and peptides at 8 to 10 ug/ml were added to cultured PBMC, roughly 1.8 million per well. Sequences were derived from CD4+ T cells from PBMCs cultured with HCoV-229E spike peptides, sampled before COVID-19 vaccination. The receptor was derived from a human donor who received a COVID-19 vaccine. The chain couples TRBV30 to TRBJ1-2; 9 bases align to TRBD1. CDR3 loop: CAFEPGQGFFSTF. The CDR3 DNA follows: TGTGCCTTCGAACCGGGACAGGGCTTTTTCAGCACCTTC.